Shown below are 27 T cell receptor beta chains from a single sample sequenced in a study of shared clonotypes between healthy human individuals. Assay used: immunoSEQ multiplex PCR; TCRdb lists only in-frame clones, some missing. The sample has approximately 500,000 clones; 90% to 96% are singletons. The sample comprised naive CD4+ T cells sorted from blood. Subset denoted: CD45RA+ positively selected. The origin of the receptors is a woman between 25 and 40 years old in good health.

The CDR3 loop is CASSLVGTGDNYGYTF. CDR3 nucleotide sequence: TGTGCCAGCAGTTTGGTCGGGACAGGAGATAACTATGGCTACACCTTC. The chain uses TRBV28 and TRBJ1-2; 8 bases are a match to TRBD1. The CDR3 is 16 amino acids. Losses at the gene ends were 3 bases for V and 1 base for J; bases not matched to a gene: 7. Germline assignment: CDR1 MDHEN and CDR2 SYDVKM.

This chain joins TRBV28 and TRBJ1-1, with unresolved D. This CDR3 spans 14 amino acids. Per the germline V gene, CDR1 is MDHEN and CDR2 is SYDVKM. The V gene lost 3 bases and the J gene lost 1 base, with 9 bases spanning the gap. The CDR3 sequence: CASSFGAGNTEAFF. DNA of the CDR3: TGTGCCAGCAGTTTCGGAGCAGGGAACACTGAAGCTTTCTTT.

The chain is built from TRBV28 and TRBJ2-7, with 7 bases that match TRBD1. V lost 7 bases and J lost 0; bases outside the gene matches: 3. Germline loops: CDR1 MDHEN, CDR2 SYDVKM. The CDR3 spans 13 residues. The CDR3 reads CASKGDSSYEQYF. The CDR3 coding sequence is TGTGCCAGCAAAGGGGACAGCTCCTACGAGCAGTACTTC.

This clone was counted once. J is TRBJ2-3 and V is TRBV11-2; 9 bases match TRBD2. The CDR3 contains 15 residues. The trim removed 2 bases at V and 7 bases at J, leaving 7 bases unmatched. The germline CDR1 and CDR2 sequences are SGHAT and FQNNGV. CDR3 sequence reads: CASSLLAGVFNTQYF. CDR3 DNA sequence: TGTGCCAGCAGCTTATTAGCGGGAGTTTTTAATACGCAGTATTTT.

This chain connects TRBV30 to TRBJ1-2; no clear D. The CDR3 covers 15 residues. V lost 3 bases and J 0 bases, leaving 14 bases between the germline ends. Germline CDR1 is GTSNPN and CDR2 is SVGIG (reference sequence). CDR3 bases: TGTGCCTGGAGGGCCAGCGGACGGACTAACTATGGCTACACCTTC. Amino acids: CAWRASGRTNYGYTF.

This clone was counted a single time. The J gene is TRBJ2-7, the V gene TRBV27; 7 positions agree with TRBD2. From germline, CDR1 is MNHEY and CDR2 SMNVEV (reference sequence). The CDR3 extends over 15 amino acids. Germline trimming cut 3 bases from V and 1 base from J; bases unmatched to any gene: 6. CDR3 in DNA: TGTGCCAGCAGTTTTGGGGGGGTGGAGTCCTACGAGCAGTACTTC. Amino acids: CASSFGGVESYEQYF.

The chain is built from TRBV10-3 and TRBJ2-1, with D possibly TRBD2 on 5 matching bases. CDR3 length equals 16 residues. The germline CDR1 and CDR2 sequences are ENHRY and SYGVKD. Trimming shortened V by 8 bases and J by 5 bases, and 22 bases separated the two germline ends. The CDR3 spells CAIRAGMGFLDNEQFF. CDR3 bases: TGTGCCATCCGGGCGGGCATGGGGTTTCTGGACAATGAGCAGTTCTTC.

The rearrangement joins TRBV9 to TRBJ2-7; 8 positions agree with TRBD2. Germline lookup yields CDR1 SGDLS and CDR2 YYNGEE. V lost 3 bases to trimming and J lost 0 bases; unmatched junction nucleotides: 2. The CDR3 length is 14 residues. Here the CDR3 reads CASSETSGSYEQYF. The CDR3 DNA is TGTGCCAGCAGCGAAACTAGCGGCTCCTACGAGCAGTACTTC.

J is TRBJ2-1 and V is TRBV7-7; D ambiguous. Germline V lookup: CDR1 SSHAT, CDR2 FNYEAQ (reference sequence). The CDR3 covers 14 residues. The V end was cut by 3 bases, the J end by 5 bases, with 11 bases between. The DNA of the CDR3 is TGTGCCAGCAGCTTTGAGTATGGGAACAATGAGCAGTTCTTC. Protein sequence: CASSFEYGNNEQFF.

Only one count was recorded for this clone. The rearrangement links TRBV5-1 to TRBJ2-2, with 13 bases fitting TRBD2. The J segment lost 5 bases and the V segment lost 5 bases, leaving 18 bases of the junction unmatched. Germline V gene lookup returns CDR1 SGHRS and CDR2 YFSETQ. The CDR3 extends over 20 amino acids. The CDR3 is CASSLWTSGSGSPGTGELFF. In DNA form, the CDR3 reads TGCGCCAGCAGTTTATGGACTAGCGGGAGTGGTTCACCCGGGACCGGGGAGCTGTTTTTT.

V and J are TRBV10-3 and TRBJ2-7; TRBD1 is a possible D gene (6 bases). V lost 0 bases, J lost 2 bases, and 11 bases lay in between. The germline CDR1 and CDR2 sequences are ENHRY and SYGVKD. This CDR3 has 15 residues. CDR3 bases: TGTGCCATCAGTGAGTCTAACAGGGTAGCCTACGAGCAGTACTTC. Translated: CAISESNRVAYEQYF.

J is TRBJ2-1 and V is TRBV6-1; D is undetermined. The CDR3 loop spans 13 amino acids. V lost 8 bases and J 8 bases, leaving 16 bases between the germline ends. Germline V gene data show CDR1 as MNHNS and CDR2 as SASEGT. DNA for the CDR3: TGTGCCAGCTTAAACATGGATAGGGATGAGCAGTTCTTC. Protein: CASLNMDRDEQFF.

The V gene is TRBV9, the J gene TRBJ1-1; D is uncertain. The CDR3 runs to 14 residues. Per the germline V gene, CDR1 is SGDLS and CDR2 is YYNGEE. V was trimmed by 0 bases and J by 0 bases, leaving 6 bases between them. CDR3 sequence reads: CASSVDRMNTEAFF. CDR3 DNA sequence: TGTGCCAGCAGCGTAGATCGGATGAACACTGAAGCTTTCTTT.

The rearrangement links TRBV6-1 to TRBJ1-3, with D unclear. The CDR3 covers 14 residues. The V and J ends lost 2 bases and 2 bases respectively, with 7 bases between them. Germline assignment: CDR1 MNHNS and CDR2 SASEGT. Here the CDR3 reads CASSETRAGNTIYF. The DNA of the CDR3 is TGTGCCAGCAGTGAAACAAGGGCTGGAAACACCATATATTTT.

The chain links TRBV4-1 to TRBJ2-1; 8 bases match TRBD2. The CDR3 consists of 16 residues. Trimming at V came to 1 base and at J to 3 bases, leaving 5 bases not matched to a gene. Germline V CDR1 and CDR2: MGHRA, YSYEKL. This CDR3 reads CASSQVTSGSYNEQFF. In nucleotides, the CDR3 is TGCGCCAGCAGCCAAGTTACGAGCGGGAGCTACAATGAGCAGTTCTTC.

A few counts support this clone. V and J are TRBV20-1 and TRBJ2-5; TRBD2 is a possible D gene (5 bases). V dropped 5 bases and J dropped 6 bases, with 10 bases sitting between them. The CDR3 loop spans 11 amino acids. Germline loops: CDR1 DFQATT, CDR2 SNEGSKA (reference sequence). The CDR3 spells CSAASTKTQYF. As DNA, the CDR3 is TGCAGTGCTGCCTCGACTAAGACCCAGTACTTC.

This rearrangement joins TRBV11-1 to TRBJ2-1; 10 bases are shared with TRBD2. The CDR3 covers 16 residues. V lost 4 bases, J lost 3 bases, and 6 bases stayed unmatched. Germline V gene data show CDR1 as SGHAT and CDR2 as FQDESV (reference sequence). The CDR3 spells CASSSTSGTYYNEQFF. The CDR3 region has the DNA TGTGCCAGCAGCTCCACTAGCGGGACTTACTACAATGAGCAGTTCTTC.

The chain uses TRBV28 and TRBJ1-5; 7 bases line up with TRBD1. Germline assignment: CDR1 MDHEN and CDR2 SYDVKM. The ends lost 7 bases at V and 2 bases at J; junction bases unmatched: 8. This CDR3 is built from 15 residues. In DNA form, the CDR3 reads TGTGCCAGCACTGGAGGGGACAGCCGCAATCAGCCCCAGCATTTT. Its translation: CASTGGDSRNQPQHF.

Comment on this clone: It is unclear where the CDR3 begins or ends on the DNA, so no DNA is shown, and the CDR3 is as TCRdb lists it. The chain employs TRBV19 and TRBJ2-1. Germline assignment: CDR1 LNHDA and CDR2 SQIVND (reference sequence). The CDR3 extends over 14 residues, inclusive of both ends. CDR3 residues: CASTSGLRGAEQFF.

The chain joins TRBV6-5 to TRBJ1-1, with a tentative D call TRBD1 (5 bases). Germline assignment: CDR1 MNHEY and CDR2 SVGAGI. The CDR3 runs 15 residues. Deletions cut 2 bases from V and 1 base from J, with 11 bases between. For the CDR3, the DNA is TGTGCCAGCAGTTACACGCCTCAGGGGAACACTGAAGCTTTCTTT. Amino acid sequence: CASSYTPQGNTEAFF.

The chain couples TRBV29-1 to TRBJ2-7; D not resolved. The CDR3 runs 12 residues. Germline loops: CDR1 SQVTM, CDR2 ANQGSEA. Trimming removed 1 base from V and 2 bases from J, with 6 bases in between. For the CDR3, the DNA is TGCAGCGTTGAAGCGGCAGCCTACGAGCAGTACTTC. Encoded protein: CSVEAAAYEQYF.

The chain employs TRBV11-3 and TRBJ2-5; the D is unclear. This CDR3 has 14 residues. Germline loops: CDR1 SGHNT, CDR2 YENEEA. The ends were cut back, 2 bases at V and 2 bases at J, with 9 bases in the middle. The CDR3, as DNA: TGTGCCAGCAGCTTATTGGCAGTACAAGAGACCCAGTACTTC. This encodes CASSLLAVQETQYF. The entire variable domain, with the rest obtained from reference TRBV11-3 and TRBJ2-5, is as follows: EAGVVQSPRYKIIEKKQPVAFWCNPISGHNTLYWYLQNLGQGPELLIRYENEEAVDDSQLPKDRFSAERLKGVDSTLKIQPAELGDSAVYLCASSLLAVQETQYFGPGTRLLVL.

CDR3 region: CASSSSAGQYRYEQYF. CDR3 coding DNA: TGTGCCAGCAGCTCCTCAGCGGGACAGTATAGATACGAGCAGTACTTC. This sequence joins TRBV7-9 and TRBJ2-7; D may be TRBD1 or TRBD2 (7 bases each). The CDR3 is 16 amino acids. Trimming stripped 4 bases from V and 4 bases from J, with 20 bases between. Germline V gene data show CDR1 as SEHNR and CDR2 as FQNEAQ (reference sequence).

The gene calls are TRBV4-1 and TRBJ2-2; a possible D gene is TRBD2 (6 bases). This CDR3 is 17 amino acids long. V dropped 4 bases and J dropped 3 bases, with 18 bases sitting between them. Germline V lookup: CDR1 MGHRA, CDR2 YSYEKL. The CDR3 nucleotides are TGCGCCAGCAGCCCGAGGATCGCGGGACGGGACACCGGGGAGCTGTTTTTT. Translated: CASSPRIAGRDTGELFF.

V gene TRBV5-1 combines with J gene TRBJ2-7, with 9 nucleotides matching TRBD2. The germline gives CDR1 SGHRS, CDR2 YFSETQ. The junction had 8 bases not matched to a gene; V was cut back by 3 bases and J by 4 bases. This CDR3 comprises 15 residues. The chain's CDR3 is CASSYIAGEGYEQYF. Here the CDR3 DNA reads TGCGCCAGCAGCTATATAGCGGGAGAGGGGTACGAGCAGTACTTC.

V is TRBV5-5 and J is TRBJ1-1; D is perhaps TRBD1 (6 bases). The CDR3 sequence is 14 residues long. CDR1 is SGHKS and CDR2 is YYEKEE in the germline V gene (reference sequence). The ends were cut back, 2 bases at V and 6 bases at J, with 14 bases in the middle. The CDR3 bases are TGTGCCAGCAGCTTAGGACAGCGGCGCTCTGAAGCTTTCTTT. Translating it yields CASSLGQRRSEAFF.

The chain employs TRBV5-6 and TRBJ1-5; D is uncertain. The CDR3 sequence is 15 residues long. Germline V lookup: CDR1 SGHDT, CDR2 YYEEEE. The germline V and J ends were trimmed by 2 bases and 0 bases, with 9 bases remaining between them. CDR3 DNA sequence: TGTGCCAGCAGCTTTGGACCGAATAGCAATCAGCCCCAGCATTTT. Translated: CASSFGPNSNQPQHF.